Each of the 8 T cell receptor beta chains below was sequenced from the same sample in a study of blood T cell repertoires in COVID-19. Method: immunoSEQ multiplex PCR; TCRdb's copy keeps in-frame clones and lacks some. The repertoire holds 150,000 to 200,000 clones, approximately 79% seen once, with about 13% in the top ten. Sample: peripheral blood. The receptor set was obtained from a man aged 45 to 65 who had recovered from COVID-19.

The chain uses TRBV27 and TRBJ2-1, with 11 bases matching TRBD2. V shed 5 bases and J 5 bases; nucleotides not matched to a gene: 8. The CDR3 totals 16 residues. The germline CDR1 and CDR2 sequences are MNHEY and SMNVEV (reference sequence). The CDR3 DNA is TGTGCCAGCAGTCCCAGGACTAGCGGGTATAACAATGAGCAGTTCTTC. It yields the protein CASSPRTSGYNNEQFF.

This clone appeared once. The rearrangement links TRBV19 to TRBJ1-1, with TRBD1 matching 7 bases. The V gene's germline CDR1 is LNHDA and CDR2 SQIVND (reference sequence). CDR3 length equals 14 residues. Trimming took 4 bases from V and 1 from J; bases not matched to a gene: 3. The DNA for the CDR3 is TGTGCCAGTAGTAAAAGGGACAGGAACACTGAAGCTTTCTTT. Protein sequence: CASSKRDRNTEAFF.

The sample holds a few counts of this clone. The V gene is TRBV10-3, the J gene TRBJ2-7; 8 positions match TRBD1. V lost 0 bases, J lost 5 bases, and 6 bases stayed unmatched. This CDR3 is built from 15 residues. Germline V gene sequence: CDR1 ENHRY, CDR2 SYGVKD. The chain's CDR3 is CAISESGQGINEQYF. The CDR3 DNA follows: TGTGCCATCAGTGAGTCAGGACAGGGCATCAACGAGCAGTACTTC.

The V gene is TRBV5-5, the J gene TRBJ2-7; TRBD1 matches 8 bases. CDR3 length: 15 residues. Germline lookup yields CDR1 SGHKS and CDR2 YYEKEE (reference sequence). The V gene end was trimmed by 2 bases and the J gene end by 0 bases; junction bases not matched to a gene: 4. CDR3 sequence: CASSFTGGASYEQYF. CDR3 DNA: TGTGCCAGCAGCTTTACAGGGGGTGCCTCCTACGAGCAGTACTTC.

The chain combines TRBV11-2 with TRBJ2-1; 10 positions agree with TRBD2. Losses at the gene ends were 2 bases for V and 6 bases for J; bases not matched to a gene: 4. Germline V gene data show CDR1 as SGHAT and CDR2 as FQNNGV. This CDR3 is built from 15 residues. DNA for the CDR3: TGTGCCAGCAGCTTACTAGCGGGAGTAGTCAATGAGCAGTTCTTC. This sequence encodes CASSLLAGVVNEQFF.

This chain joins TRBV21-1 and TRBJ2-1; the table's D call of TRBD2 was not tested on the DNA. TRBV21-1 is flagged as a pseudogene. This CDR3 has 14 amino acids. The CDR3 reads CASSKIADGNEQFF. DNA for the CDR3: TGTGCCAGCAGCAAAATAGCGGACGGGAATGAGCAGTTCTTC.

Written as DNA, the CDR3 is TGTGCCAGCTGTCCTAGAGTTCCCGCCTCCTACAATGAGCAGTTCTTC. This encodes CASCPRVPASYNEQFF. This sequence joins TRBV2 and TRBJ2-1; no firm D call. V lost 8 bases to trimming and J lost 0 bases, with 17 bases between them. The CDR3 spans 16 residues. CDR1 is SNHLY and CDR2 is FYNNEI in the germline V gene.

V gene TRBV14 combines with J gene TRBJ1-2, with D possibly TRBD1 on 6 matching bases. Germline V gene sequence: CDR1 SGHDN, CDR2 FVKESK. Between the trimmed V and J ends, which lost 4 bases and 4 bases, there was a span of 13 bases. The CDR3 sequence is 14 residues long. The CDR3 loop is CASSPFTGPYGYTF. The CDR3 bases are TGTGCCAGCAGCCCTTTCACAGGGCCCTATGGCTACACCTTC. The full variable domain, with the rest looked up from reference TRBV14 and TRBJ1-2, is EAGVTQFPSHSVIEKGQTVTLRCDPISGHDNLYWYRRVMGKEIKFLLHFVKESKQDESGMPNNRFLAERTGGTYSTLKVQPAELEDSGVYFCASSPFTGPYGYTFGSGTRLTVV.